Listed here are 6 T cell receptor beta chains from one sample, sequenced in a study of CD8 T cell repertoires and HIV-1 epitope variants. Clones were read by immunoSEQ multiplex PCR, and TCRdb kept only the in-frame ones, dropping some. Seen here are approximately 90,000 clones, around 75% observed once, and the top ten hold roughly 24%. The sequenced sample consisted of uncultured baseline CD8+ T cells from peripheral blood mononuclear cells (PBMCs). The receptors stem from a male donor with HIV.

The chain links TRBV29-1 to TRBJ2-7; weak D call: TRBD1 (6 bases). The V gene lost 4 bases and the J gene lost 3 bases, with 10 bases spanning the gap. Germline loops: CDR1 SQVTM, CDR2 ANQGSEA. The CDR3 loop spans 12 amino acids. The CDR3 loop reads CSVGEQGYEQYF. The CDR3 DNA sequence: TGCAGCGTTGGGGAACAGGGCTACGAGCAGTACTTC.

The CDR3 loop reads CASSLSERGNEQFF. DNA for the CDR3: TGTGCCAGCAGTTTATCAGAGAGAGGCAATGAGCAGTTCTTC. The V and J genes are TRBV27 and TRBJ2-1; D ambiguous. V lost 0 bases and J 6 bases, leaving 9 bases between the germline ends. This CDR3 is built from 14 residues. CDR1 and CDR2 (germline): MNHEY, SMNVEV (reference sequence).

This clone appeared once. The chain joins TRBV4-2 to TRBJ2-1; D not certain. The germline V gene has CDR1 LGHNA and CDR2 YNFKEQ. The CDR3 loop spans 17 amino acids. The V end was cut by 0 bases, the J end by 0 bases, with 12 bases between. The CDR3 region is CASSQDFTDSSYNEQFF. The CDR3 nucleotides read TGTGCCAGCAGCCAAGATTTTACAGATAGCTCCTACAATGAGCAGTTCTTC.

V gene TRBV6-6 combines with J gene TRBJ1-4; D is possibly TRBD1 (5 bases). Per the germline V gene, CDR1 is MNHNY and CDR2 is SVGAGI (reference sequence). The CDR3 loop spans 14 amino acids. Trimming left V 2 bases short and J 2 bases short, with 6 bases between. The DNA for the CDR3 is TGTGCCAGCAGTTACGGACACACTAATGAAAAACTGTTTTTT. Translation gives CASSYGHTNEKLFF.

The chain links TRBV27 to TRBJ2-1; D remains unclear. CDR3 length equals 15 residues. With 3 bases removed from V and 0 bases from J, the gap between germline ends came to 9 bases. Germline V CDR1 and CDR2: MNHEY, SMNVEV (reference sequence). DNA for the CDR3: TGTGCCAGCAGTTTTCGGACGGACTCCTACAATGAGCAGTTCTTC. Translation gives CASSFRTDSYNEQFF.

The V gene is TRBV6-1, the J gene TRBJ1-2; D perhaps matches TRBD1 (6 bases). Germline CDR1 is MNHNS and CDR2 is SASEGT. The CDR3 is made up of 15 amino acids. Trimming took off 10 bases at V and 6 bases at J, with 24 bases between the two ends. The CDR3 DNA sequence: TGTGCCATTCACCCGGGGAACAGGGTTGGGAATGGCTACACCTTC. Protein sequence: CAIHPGNRVGNGYTF.